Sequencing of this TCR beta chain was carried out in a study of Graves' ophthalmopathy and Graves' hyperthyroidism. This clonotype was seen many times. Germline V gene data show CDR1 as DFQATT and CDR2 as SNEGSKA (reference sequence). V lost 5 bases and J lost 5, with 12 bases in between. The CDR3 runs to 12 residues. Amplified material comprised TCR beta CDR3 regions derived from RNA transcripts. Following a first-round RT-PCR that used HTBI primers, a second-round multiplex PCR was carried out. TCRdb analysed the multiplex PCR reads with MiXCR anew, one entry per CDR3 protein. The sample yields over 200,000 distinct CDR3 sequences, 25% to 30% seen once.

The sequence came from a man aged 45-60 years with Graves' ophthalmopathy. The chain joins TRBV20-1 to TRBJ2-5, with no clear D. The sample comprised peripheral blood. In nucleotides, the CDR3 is TGCAGTGCTCATGGGGTTGGGGAGACCCAGTACTTC. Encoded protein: CSAHGVGETQYF.